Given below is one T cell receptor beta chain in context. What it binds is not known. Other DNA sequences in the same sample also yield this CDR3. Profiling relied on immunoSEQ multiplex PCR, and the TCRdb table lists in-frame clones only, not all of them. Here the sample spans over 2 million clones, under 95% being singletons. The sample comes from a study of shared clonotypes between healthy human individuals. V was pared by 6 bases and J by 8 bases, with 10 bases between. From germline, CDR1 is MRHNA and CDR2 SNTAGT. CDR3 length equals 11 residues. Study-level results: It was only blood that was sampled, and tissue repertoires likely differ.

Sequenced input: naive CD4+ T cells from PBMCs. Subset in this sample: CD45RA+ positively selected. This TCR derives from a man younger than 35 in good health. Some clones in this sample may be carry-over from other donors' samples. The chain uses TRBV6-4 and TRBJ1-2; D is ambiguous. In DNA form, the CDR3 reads TGTGCCAGCAGCGGCGGGGTCGGCTACACCTTC. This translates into CASSGGVGYTF.